This TCR beta chain was obtained from a study of OX40 agonist ivuxolimab in advanced cancers. Turning to the overall study: Ivuxolimab was an agonistic, fully human IgG2 monoclonal antibody directed against OX40 (CD134), a costimulatory receptor. Intravenous ivuxolimab was administered to patients every 2 weeks at six dose levels: 0.01, 0.1, 0.3, 1.5, 3 and 10 mg/kg. Among the 50 to 55 dose-escalation patients, around 20 had hepatocellular carcinoma, roughly 15 melanoma, 9 renal cell carcinoma and 9 head and neck cancer. The dose-escalation cohort was 82.7% male with a mean age of about 54 years, ranging from roughly 20 to 80. Patients were allowed to have had prior anti-PD-1, anti-PD-L1 or anti-CTLA-4 therapy, and around 40% of the dose-escalation patients had previously received checkpoint inhibitors. Partial responses occurred in three dose-escalation patients, of whom one had hepatocellular carcinoma and two had cutaneous melanoma. The purpose of peripheral TCRbeta sequencing was to test whether ivuxolimab changed TCR sequence diversity and led to clonal T-cell expansion. The paper reports the monotherapy dose-escalation portion (N of about 50 patients) of the phase I ivuxolimab trial. Summary of the overall study and its limitations: Clonal expansion of both CD4+ and CD8+ blood T cells was observed from baseline to week 6 at doses 0.1 to 3.0 mg/kg. In the 0.1-3.0 mg/kg groups, partial responders had among the lowest normalized peripheral clonal expansion, particularly in CD8+ T cells. The antigen specificity of the clonally expanded peripheral T cells was not determined. Low levels of normalized T-cell clonal expansion were also seen in some patients who did not respond. After ivuxolimab, more expanded clones were found on average in CD8+ T cells than in CD4+ T cells.

For sequencing of the TCRbeta CDR3 region, genomic DNA was extracted from the sorted cells. The immunoSEQ Assay was used for sequencing of TCRbeta CDR3 regions. Held by TCRdb, this immuneACCESS table contains in-frame sequences only and omits some clones. Under half of the omission traces to an unresolved V gene where checked; the cause of the rest is unknown. This sample lists around 60,000 clones; 85% to 90% were detected once. 0.77% of the sample is in the top ten clones. In the case of this clone: Its specific antigen is unknown. Base qualities are not at hand, and no much larger clone is one base apart.

The trial excluded patients who had a history of autoimmune disease or who were on systemic immunosuppression. In every dose cohort, peripheral blood was drawn for TCR sequencing at baseline, cycle 4 day 1, and cycle 7 day 1. The samples were taken from a phase I, first-in-human, multicenter, open-label dose-escalation trial of ivuxolimab. Adults with locally advanced or metastatic head and neck squamous cell, hepatocellular, melanoma or renal cell carcinoma were enrolled in the trial. Before TCR sequencing, CD4+ and CD8+ T cells were separately sorted from peripheral blood. The CDR1 and CDR2 encoded by the germline V gene are SGHRS and YFSETQ. At the junction V is shortened by 0 bases and J by 0 bases, with 9 bases in between. The CDR3 sequence holds 15 residues, the cysteine and phenylalanine included. Of the read, only the CDR3 DNA is kept; its 45 bases are in frame from base 1.

The sample in question was CD4+ or CD8+ T cells sorted from blood, obtained in a trial of the OX40 agonist ivuxolimab. This receptor was obtained from an adult with an advanced solid tumor such as melanoma, head and neck, liver or kidney cancer. Recombination connected TRBV5-1 to TRBJ1-2; the D gene is perhaps TRBD1, from 5 matching bases. The CDR3 has the sequence CASSLVQGTNYGYTF. In nucleotides, the sequence is TGCGCCAGCAGCTTGGTCCAGGGTACTAACTATGGCTACACCTTC.